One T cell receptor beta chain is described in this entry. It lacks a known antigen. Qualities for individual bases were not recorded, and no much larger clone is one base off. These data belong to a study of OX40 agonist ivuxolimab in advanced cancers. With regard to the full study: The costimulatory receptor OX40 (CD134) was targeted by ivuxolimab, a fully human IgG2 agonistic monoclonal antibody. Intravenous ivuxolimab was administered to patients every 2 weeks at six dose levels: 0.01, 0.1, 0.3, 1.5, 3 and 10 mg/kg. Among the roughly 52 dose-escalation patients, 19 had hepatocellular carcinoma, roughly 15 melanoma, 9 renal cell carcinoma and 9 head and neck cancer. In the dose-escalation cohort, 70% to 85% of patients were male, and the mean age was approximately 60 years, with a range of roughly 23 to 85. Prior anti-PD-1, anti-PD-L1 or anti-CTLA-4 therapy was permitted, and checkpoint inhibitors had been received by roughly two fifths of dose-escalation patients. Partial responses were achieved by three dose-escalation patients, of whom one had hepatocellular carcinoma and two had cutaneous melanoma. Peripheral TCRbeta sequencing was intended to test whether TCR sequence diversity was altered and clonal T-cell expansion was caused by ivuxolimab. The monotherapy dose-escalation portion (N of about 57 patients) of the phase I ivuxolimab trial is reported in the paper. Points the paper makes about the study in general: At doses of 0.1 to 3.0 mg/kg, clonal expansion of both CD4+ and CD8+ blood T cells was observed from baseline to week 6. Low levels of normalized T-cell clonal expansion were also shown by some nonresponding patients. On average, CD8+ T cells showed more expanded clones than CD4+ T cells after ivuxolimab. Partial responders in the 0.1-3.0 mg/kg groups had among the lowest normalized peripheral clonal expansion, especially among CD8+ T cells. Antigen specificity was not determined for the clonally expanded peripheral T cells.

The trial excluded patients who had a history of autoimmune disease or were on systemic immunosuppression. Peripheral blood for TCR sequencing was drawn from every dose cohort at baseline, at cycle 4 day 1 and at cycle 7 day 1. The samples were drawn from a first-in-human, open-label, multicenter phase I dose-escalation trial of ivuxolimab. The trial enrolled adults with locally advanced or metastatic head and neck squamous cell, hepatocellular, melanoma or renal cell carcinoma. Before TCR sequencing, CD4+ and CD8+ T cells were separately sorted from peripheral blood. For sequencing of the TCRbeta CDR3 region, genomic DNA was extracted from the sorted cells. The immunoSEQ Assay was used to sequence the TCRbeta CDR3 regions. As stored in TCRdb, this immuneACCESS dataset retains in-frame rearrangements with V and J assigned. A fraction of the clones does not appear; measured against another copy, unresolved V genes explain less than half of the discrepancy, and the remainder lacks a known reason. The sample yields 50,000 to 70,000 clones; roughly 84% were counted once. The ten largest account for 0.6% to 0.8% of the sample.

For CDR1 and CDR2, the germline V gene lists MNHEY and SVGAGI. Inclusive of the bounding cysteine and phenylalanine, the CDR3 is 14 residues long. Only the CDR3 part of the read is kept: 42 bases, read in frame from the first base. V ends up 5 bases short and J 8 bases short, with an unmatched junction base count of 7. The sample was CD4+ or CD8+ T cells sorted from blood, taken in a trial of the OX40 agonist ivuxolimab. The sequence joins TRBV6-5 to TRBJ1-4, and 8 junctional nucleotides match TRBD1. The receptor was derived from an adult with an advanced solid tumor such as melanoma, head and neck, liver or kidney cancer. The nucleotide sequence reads TGTGCCAGCAGTCGGACAGGGTTTAGGGAAAAACTGTTTTTT. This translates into CASSRTGFREKLFF.